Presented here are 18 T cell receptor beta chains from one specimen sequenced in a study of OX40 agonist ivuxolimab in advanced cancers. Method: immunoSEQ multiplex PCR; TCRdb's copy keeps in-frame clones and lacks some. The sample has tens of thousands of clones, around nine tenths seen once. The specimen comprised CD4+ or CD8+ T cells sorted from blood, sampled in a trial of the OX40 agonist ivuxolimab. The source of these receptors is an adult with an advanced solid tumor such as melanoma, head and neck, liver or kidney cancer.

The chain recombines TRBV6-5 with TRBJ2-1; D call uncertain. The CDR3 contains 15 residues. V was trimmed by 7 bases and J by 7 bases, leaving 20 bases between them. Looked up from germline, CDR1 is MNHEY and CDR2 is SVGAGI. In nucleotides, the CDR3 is TGTGCCAGCACCTACGCGTCCAATGTGCGTAATGAGCAGTTCTTC. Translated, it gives CASTYASNVRNEQFF.

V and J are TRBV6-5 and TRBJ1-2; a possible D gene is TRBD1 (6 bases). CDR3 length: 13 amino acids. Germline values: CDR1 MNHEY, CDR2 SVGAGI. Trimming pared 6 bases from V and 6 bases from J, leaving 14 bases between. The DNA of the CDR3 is TGTGCCAGCAGACAACAGGGCGTGAATGGCTACACCTTC. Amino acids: CASRQQGVNGYTF.

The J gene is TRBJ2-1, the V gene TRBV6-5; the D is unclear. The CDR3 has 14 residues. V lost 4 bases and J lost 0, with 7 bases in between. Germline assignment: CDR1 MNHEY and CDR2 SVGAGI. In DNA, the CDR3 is TGTGCCAGCAGTTCCATAGCCTCCTACAATGAGCAGTTCTTC. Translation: CASSSIASYNEQFF.

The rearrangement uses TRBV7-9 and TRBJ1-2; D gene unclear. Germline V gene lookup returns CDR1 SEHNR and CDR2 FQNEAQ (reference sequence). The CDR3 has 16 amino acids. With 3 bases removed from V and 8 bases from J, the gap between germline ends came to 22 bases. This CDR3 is CASSFPPRAAPRGYTF. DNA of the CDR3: TGTGCCAGCAGCTTCCCCCCTAGGGCGGCGCCGAGGGGCTACACCTTC.

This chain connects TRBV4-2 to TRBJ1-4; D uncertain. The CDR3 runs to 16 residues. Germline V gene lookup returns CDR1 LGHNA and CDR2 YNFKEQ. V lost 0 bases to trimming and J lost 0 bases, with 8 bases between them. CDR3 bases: TGTGCCAGCAGCCAAGATGAAGGTGCAACTAATGAAAAACTGTTTTTT. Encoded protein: CASSQDEGATNEKLFF.

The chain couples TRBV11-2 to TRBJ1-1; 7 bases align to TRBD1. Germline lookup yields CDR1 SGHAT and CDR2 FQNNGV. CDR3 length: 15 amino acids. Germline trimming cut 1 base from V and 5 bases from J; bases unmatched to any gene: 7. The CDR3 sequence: CASSLADRVRTEAFF. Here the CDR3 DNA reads TGTGCCAGCAGCTTAGCCGACAGGGTTCGGACTGAAGCTTTCTTT.

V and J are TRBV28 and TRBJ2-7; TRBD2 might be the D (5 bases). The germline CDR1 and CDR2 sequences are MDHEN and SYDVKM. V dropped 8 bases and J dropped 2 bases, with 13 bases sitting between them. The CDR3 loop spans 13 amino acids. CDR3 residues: CASGGQPTYEQYF. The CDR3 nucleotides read TGTGCCAGCGGCGGGCAGCCCACCTACGAGCAGTACTTC.

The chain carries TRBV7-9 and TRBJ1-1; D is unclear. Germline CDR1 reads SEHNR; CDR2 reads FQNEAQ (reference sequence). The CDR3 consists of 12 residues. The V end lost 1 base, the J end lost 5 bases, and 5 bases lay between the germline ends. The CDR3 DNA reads TGTGCCAGCAGCTTAGAACCAACTGAAGCTTTCTTT. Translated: CASSLEPTEAFF.

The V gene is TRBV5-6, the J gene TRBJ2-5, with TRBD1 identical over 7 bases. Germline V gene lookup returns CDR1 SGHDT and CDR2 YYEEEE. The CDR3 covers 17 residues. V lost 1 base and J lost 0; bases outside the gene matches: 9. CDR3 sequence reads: CASSLSGTAQYQETQYF. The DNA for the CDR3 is TGTGCCAGCAGCTTGTCGGGGACAGCCCAGTACCAAGAGACCCAGTACTTC.

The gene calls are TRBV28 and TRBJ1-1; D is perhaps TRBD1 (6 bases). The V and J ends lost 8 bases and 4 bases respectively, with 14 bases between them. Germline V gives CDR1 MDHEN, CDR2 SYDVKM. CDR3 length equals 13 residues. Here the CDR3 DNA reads TGTGCCAGCGTCGGGGGGGGCCCCACTGAAGCTTTCTTT. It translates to CASVGGGPTEAFF.

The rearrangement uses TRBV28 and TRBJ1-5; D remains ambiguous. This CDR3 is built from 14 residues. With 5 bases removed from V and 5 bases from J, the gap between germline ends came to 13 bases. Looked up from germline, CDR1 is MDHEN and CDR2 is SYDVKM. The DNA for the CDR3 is TGTGCCAGCAGTCCCTACGACCCCTATCAGCCCCAGCATTTT. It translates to CASSPYDPYQPQHF.

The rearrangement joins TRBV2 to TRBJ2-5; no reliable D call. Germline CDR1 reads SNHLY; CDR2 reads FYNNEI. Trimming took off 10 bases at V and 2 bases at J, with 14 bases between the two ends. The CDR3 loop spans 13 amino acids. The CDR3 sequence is CANNWAVQETQYF. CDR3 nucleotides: TGTGCCAATAACTGGGCGGTACAAGAGACCCAGTACTTC.

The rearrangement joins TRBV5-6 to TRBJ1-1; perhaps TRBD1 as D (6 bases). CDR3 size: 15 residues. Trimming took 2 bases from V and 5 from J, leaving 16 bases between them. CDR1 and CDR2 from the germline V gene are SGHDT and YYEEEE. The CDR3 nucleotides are TGTGCCAGCAGCTTCGGGGGCGGCGGGGAAACTGAAGCTTTCTTT. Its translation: CASSFGGGGETEAFF.

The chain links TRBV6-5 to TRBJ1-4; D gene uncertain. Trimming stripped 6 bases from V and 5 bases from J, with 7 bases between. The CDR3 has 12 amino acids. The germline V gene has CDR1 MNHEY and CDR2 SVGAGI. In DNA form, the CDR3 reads TGTGCCAGCAGGGCGCCGAATGAAAAACTGTTTTTT. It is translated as CASRAPNEKLFF.

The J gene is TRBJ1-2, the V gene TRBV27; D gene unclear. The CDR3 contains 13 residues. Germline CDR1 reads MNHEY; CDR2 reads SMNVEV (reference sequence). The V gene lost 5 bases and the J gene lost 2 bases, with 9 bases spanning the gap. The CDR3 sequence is CASSTRANYGYTF. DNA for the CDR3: TGTGCCAGCAGTACCCGGGCCAACTATGGCTACACCTTC.

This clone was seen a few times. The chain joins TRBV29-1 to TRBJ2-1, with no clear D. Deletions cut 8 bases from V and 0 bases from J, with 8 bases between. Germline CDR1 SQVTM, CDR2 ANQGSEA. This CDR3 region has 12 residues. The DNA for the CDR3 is TGCAGCTCTCTCGGCTCCTACAATGAGCAGTTCTTC. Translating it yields CSSLGSYNEQFF.

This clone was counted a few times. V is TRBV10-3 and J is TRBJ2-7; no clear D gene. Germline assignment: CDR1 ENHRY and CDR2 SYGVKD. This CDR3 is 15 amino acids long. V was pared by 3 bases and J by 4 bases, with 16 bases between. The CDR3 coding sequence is TGTGCCATCAGTGATGGGCAGGCAGTTGGGTACGAGCAGTACTTC. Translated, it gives CAISDGQAVGYEQYF.

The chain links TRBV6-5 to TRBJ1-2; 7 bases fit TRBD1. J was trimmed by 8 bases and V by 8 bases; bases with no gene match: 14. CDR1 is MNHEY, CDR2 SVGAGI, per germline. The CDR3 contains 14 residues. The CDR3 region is CASVQSGGAEGYTF. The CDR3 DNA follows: TGTGCCAGCGTCCAATCAGGGGGGGCAGAAGGCTACACCTTC.